This T cell receptor (beta chain) is drawn from a study of human T cells and chemical hapten exposure. Study context: Scalp application of diphenylcyclopropenone was performed weekly in patients across the entire approximately 23-week study. Patch tests applied 0.01% DPC to the upper back, read at 6 days.

V lost 0 bases to trimming and J lost 6 bases; unmatched junction nucleotides: 12. This CDR3 comprises 18 residues. The germline V gene has CDR1 LNHNV and CDR2 YYDKDF (reference sequence). Regarding time point: patch test 2, 6 weeks after DPC sensitization. Treatment described: therapeutic diphenylcyclopropenone sensitization with weekly scalp DPC. Prior to each patch test being applied, blood was drawn. With respect to this clonotype: The antigen is not known.

Findings of the study overall: DPC sensitization left the count of TCRs above 1 in 1000 unchanged.

MiXCR, run by TCRdb on the RACE reads, gives a single entry per CDR3 protein. The sample has under 450,000 distinct CDR3 sequences; about 6.3% are singletons. Sequencing was performed on whole blood, taken in connection with sensitization to the hapten diphenylcyclopropenone (DPC). V is TRBV15 and J is TRBJ2-1; 9 bases are a match to TRBD1. This clonotype originated in a woman aged 18-29 years with alopecia areata. Some clones in this sample may be carry-over from other donors' samples. This CDR3 reads CATSRDWTGVGEFNEQFF. The CDR3 DNA reads TGTGCCACCAGCAGAGATTGGACAGGGGTTGGGGAATTCAATGAGCAGTTCTTC.